This passage covers 9 T cell receptor beta chains from one sample sequenced in a study of CD8 T cells in Susac syndrome. After extraction with the RNeasy kit, roughly 0.5 to 1 ug of the RNA was reverse transcribed using random hexamers. TCRdb reprocessed the immunoSEQ multiplex PCR reads with MiXCR, giving one entry per CDR3 protein. The sample consists of 77,000 or so distinct CDR3 sequences, about 92% of them appearing once. The sequencing sample was made of CD4+ T cells from PBMCs. Receptors were obtained from a human donor with Susac syndrome.

This chain joins TRBV5-4 and TRBJ2-7; 9 bases map to TRBD1. The CDR3 has 16 residues. From germline, CDR1 is SGHNT and CDR2 YYREEE (reference sequence). Germline trimming cut 0 bases from V and 4 bases from J; bases unmatched to any gene: 8. The DNA of the CDR3 is TGTGCCAGCAGCTTGGGGCGTGGGGACAGGGTTTACGAGCAGTACTTC. Translation: CASSLGRGDRVYEQYF.

V is TRBV29-1 and J is TRBJ2-3; 7 nucleotides line up with TRBD1. The trim removed 3 bases at V and 12 bases at J, leaving 6 bases unmatched. The CDR3 sequence is 11 residues long. From germline, CDR1 is SQVTM and CDR2 ANQGSEA. CDR3 sequence (DNA): TGCAGCGTTGACCGGGACAGATTTCAGTATTTT. Its translation: CSVDRDRFQYF.

The V gene is TRBV21-1, the J gene TRBJ2-1; the table calls TRBD2, which could not be checked here. TRBV21-1 is given as a pseudogene. This CDR3 spans 20 amino acids. CDR3 DNA: TGTGCCACCAGCGATTCTAGCGGGACTAGCGGGAGCAGCTCCTACAATGAGCAGTTCTTC. This sequence encodes CATSDSSGTSGSSSYNEQFF.

This chain connects TRBV7-2 to TRBJ2-6; D is ambiguous. Germline CDR1 is SGHTA and CDR2 is FQGNSA. V was shortened by 4 bases and J by 0 bases, with 4 bases between the two germline ends. The CDR3 covers 14 residues. The chain's CDR3 is CASSWNSGANVLTF. CDR3 in DNA: TGTGCCAGCAGCTGGAACTCTGGGGCCAACGTCCTGACTTTC. Full variable domain (outside the CDR3, taken from reference TRBV7-2 and TRBJ2-6): GAGVSQSPSNKVTEKGKDVELRCDPISGHTALYWYRQSLGQGLEFLIYFQGNSAPDKSGLPSDRFSAERTGGSVSTLTIQRTQQEDSAVYLCASSWNSGANVLTFGAGSRLTVL.

J is TRBJ2-1 and V is TRBV29-1; weak D call: TRBD2 (6 bases). The CDR3 has 15 amino acids. V gave up 3 bases and J gave up 0 bases, with 12 bases separating them. Germline CDR1 and CDR2: SQVTM and ANQGSEA. The CDR3, as DNA: TGCAGCGTTGAGCCCCGGGGGACCTCCTACAATGAGCAGTTCTTC. It encodes CSVEPRGTSYNEQFF.

The chain couples TRBV13 to TRBJ2-5, with D maybe TRBD2 (7 bases). V lost 5 bases, J lost 5 bases, and 15 bases lay in between. Germline V gives CDR1 PRHDT, CDR2 FYEKMQ (reference sequence). The CDR3 has 14 residues. For the CDR3, the DNA is TGTGCCAGCAGCCCCTTGGGGGGGCGGGAGACCCAGTACTTC. This encodes CASSPLGGRETQYF.

The V and J genes are TRBV4-1 and TRBJ1-6; D gene ambiguous. CDR3 length: 13 residues. V lost 3 bases to trimming and J lost 7 bases, with 7 bases between them. Germline CDR1 MGHRA, CDR2 YSYEKL. CDR3 coding DNA: TGCGCCAGCAGCCAGGGCCGGAATTCACCCCTCCACTTT. Protein product: CASSQGRNSPLHF.

V usage is TRBV29-1 and J usage is TRBJ2-7; 8 nucleotides line up with TRBD2. The germline V gene encodes CDR1 SQVTM and CDR2 ANQGSEA. This CDR3 has 15 residues. The ends lost 6 bases at V and 1 base at J; junction bases unmatched: 11. CDR3 residues: CSVAYGTSGSYEQYF. Written as DNA, the CDR3 is TGCAGCGTCGCCTACGGGACTAGTGGTTCCTACGAGCAGTACTTC.

The DNA of the CDR3 is TGTGCCAGCAGTGATCCAGGGTTTAATCAGCCCCAGCATTTT. It codes for CASSDPGFNQPQHF. The chain couples TRBV25-1 to TRBJ1-5; D may be TRBD1 (5 bases). In germline, CDR1 is MGHDK, CDR2 SYGVNS. Between the trimmed V and J ends, which lost 3 bases and 4 bases, there was a span of 10 bases. The CDR3 totals 14 residues.